A single sample is the source of the 23 T cell receptor beta chains below, sequenced in a study of cytomegalovirus exposure and HLA in healthy donors. This PCR relied on a set of 60 Vbeta primers and 13 Jbeta primers. Produced via immunoSEQ multiplex PCR; TCRdb's table is partial and in-frame only. This repertoire includes under 200,000 clones. The specimen was PBMCs. The receptor source for this set is a woman under 30 in good health and CMV-seropositive.

The chain recombines TRBV4-3 with TRBJ2-1; 10 nucleotides align to TRBD2. Trimming at V came to 4 bases and at J to 3 bases, leaving 6 bases not matched to a gene. Germline CDR1 reads LGHNA; CDR2 reads YSLEER. CDR3 length equals 16 residues. CDR3 loop: CASSRQLAGVYNEQFF. As DNA, the CDR3 is TGCGCCAGCAGCCGCCAGCTAGCGGGGGTCTACAATGAGCAGTTCTTC.

The chain recombines TRBV2 with TRBJ2-2; no clear D gene. V was shortened by 7 bases and J by 1 base, with 7 bases between the two germline ends. Germline V gives CDR1 SNHLY, CDR2 FYNNEI. The CDR3 is made up of 13 amino acids. The CDR3 coding sequence is TGTGCCAGCAACCGACTGAACACCGGGGAGCTGTTTTTT. It translates to CASNRLNTGELFF.

The chain couples TRBV19 to TRBJ1-1, with D possibly TRBD1 on 6 matching bases. Trimming stripped 3 bases from V and 5 bases from J, with 13 bases between. Germline V gene lookup returns CDR1 LNHDA and CDR2 SQIVND (reference sequence). This CDR3 comprises 14 residues. The CDR3 sequence is CASSIGGRGTEAFF. Written as DNA, the CDR3 is TGTGCCAGTAGTATTGGGGGTAGGGGGACTGAAGCTTTCTTT.

This rearrangement joins TRBV14 to TRBJ2-5; 12 bases fit TRBD2. This CDR3 is built from 17 residues. Losses at the gene ends were 2 bases for V and 0 bases for J; bases not matched to a gene: 4. Germline assignment: CDR1 SGHDN and CDR2 FVKESK. The CDR3, as DNA: TGTGCCAGCAGCCAATGGACTAGCGGGGAAAACCAAGAGACCCAGTACTTC. Translated: CASSQWTSGENQETQYF.

The chain is built from TRBV5-1 and TRBJ2-2, with D perhaps TRBD2 (5 bases). The ends were cut back, 4 bases at V and 7 bases at J, with 20 bases in the middle. Germline CDR1 is SGHRS and CDR2 is YFSETQ. The CDR3 extends over 16 amino acids. This CDR3 reads CASSQEAANPGGELFF. The CDR3 DNA reads as TGCGCCAGCAGCCAGGAAGCGGCTAACCCGGGCGGGGAGCTGTTTTTT.

V gene TRBV6-1 combines with J gene TRBJ2-3, with a tentative D call TRBD2 (5 bases). This CDR3 has 15 amino acids. The germline V gene has CDR1 MNHNS and CDR2 SASEGT. V shed 4 bases and J shed 8 bases, with 19 bases lying between them. The CDR3 protein is CASSVLTSGLGTQYF. CDR3 coding DNA: TGTGCCAGCAGTGTTTTAACTAGTGGGCTTGGTACGCAGTATTTT.

The V and J genes are TRBV4-3 and TRBJ2-3, with 10 bases lining up with TRBD2. The CDR3 runs to 16 residues. CDR1 and CDR2 (germline): LGHNA, YSLEER. The trim removed 2 bases at V and 4 bases at J, leaving 6 bases unmatched. The DNA of the CDR3 is TGCGCCAGCAGCCAACTAAGCGGGGGGGCCGCAGATACGCAGTATTTT. Its translation: CASSQLSGGAADTQYF.

For the CDR3, the DNA is TGTGCCAGCAGCTCTTCTGATACGCAGTATTTT. Its translation: CASSSSDTQYF. This chain joins TRBV7-9 and TRBJ2-3; D not certain. Trimming left V 4 bases short and J 6 bases short, with 5 bases between. The CDR3 is made up of 11 amino acids. The germline CDR1 and CDR2 sequences are SEHNR and FQNEAQ (reference sequence).

J is TRBJ2-1 and V is TRBV6-6; 9 positions match TRBD2. CDR3 length: 16 amino acids. The V gene's germline CDR1 is MNHNY and CDR2 SVGAGI (reference sequence). The V and J ends lost 6 bases and 2 bases, in that order; junction bases with no gene match: 8. This chain's CDR3 is CASSYGSGGTYNEQFF. CDR3 DNA: TGTGCCAGCAGCTATGGTAGCGGGGGTACCTACAATGAGCAGTTCTTC.

In nucleotides, the CDR3 is TGTGCCAGCAGCTTAGAGGTAGCTAACACAGATACGCAGTATTTT. Its translation: CASSLEVANTDTQYF. The rearrangement uses TRBV7-2 and TRBJ2-3; no reliable D call. The germline CDR1 and CDR2 sequences are SGHTA and FQGNSA. The CDR3 covers 15 residues. Trimming removed 1 base at V and 2 bases at J, with 10 bases between.

The gene calls are TRBV6-1 and TRBJ1-6, with a weak D call TRBD1 (6 bases). V was clipped by 10 bases and J by 6 bases, with 16 bases between them. The CDR3 consists of 14 residues. Looked up from germline, CDR1 is MNHNS and CDR2 is SASEGT. Here the CDR3 reads CATGAGGVNSPLHF. CDR3 sequence (DNA): TGTGCCACCGGGGCTGGGGGCGTTAATTCACCCCTCCACTTT.

V gene TRBV6-5 combines with J gene TRBJ2-1; 12 bases are shared with TRBD1. J gave up 9 bases and V 5 bases, and 8 bases lay outside the gene matches. Per germline, CDR1 MNHEY and CDR2 SVGAGI. CDR3 length equals 15 residues. CDR3 sequence: CASSRRDRGRGEQFF. CDR3 DNA: TGTGCCAGCAGTCGCCGGGACAGGGGGCGCGGTGAGCAGTTCTTC.

The V and J genes are TRBV30 and TRBJ2-2, with TRBD2 matching over 8 bases. The J segment lost 3 bases and the V segment lost 3 bases, leaving 9 bases of the junction unmatched. The length of the CDR3 is 16 residues. The germline gives CDR1 GTSNPN, CDR2 SVGIG (reference sequence). CDR3 sequence reads: CAWSLGSGAHTGELFF. In DNA, the CDR3 is TGTGCCTGGAGCCTGGGTAGCGGGGCCCACACCGGGGAGCTGTTTTTT.

The chain has TRBV2 and TRBJ1-1, with D maybe TRBD1 (6 bases). Trimming stripped 4 bases from V and 1 base from J, with 7 bases between. The CDR3 consists of 13 residues. Germline CDR1 and CDR2: SNHLY and FYNNEI. Here the CDR3 DNA reads TGTGCCAGCAGTGTGACAGGGAACACTGAAGCTTTCTTT. Its protein product is CASSVTGNTEAFF.

This sequence joins TRBV30 and TRBJ2-1; D unclear. V was shortened by 0 bases and J by 4 bases, with 4 bases between the two germline ends. The CDR3 consists of 12 residues. Germline V lookup: CDR1 GTSNPN, CDR2 SVGIG (reference sequence). This CDR3 is CAWSVTYNEQFF. For the CDR3, the DNA is TGTGCCTGGAGTGTAACATACAATGAGCAGTTCTTC.

The chain employs TRBV18 and TRBJ2-1; D remains unclear. V lost 0 bases, J lost 5 bases, and 8 bases lay in between. From germline, CDR1 is KGHSH and CDR2 LQKENI. The CDR3 length is 14 residues. This chain's CDR3 is CASSPPAFNNEQFF. For the CDR3, the DNA is TGTGCCAGCTCACCACCGGCTTTCAACAATGAGCAGTTCTTC.

The chain is built from TRBV7-2 and TRBJ2-7; 7 bases map to TRBD1. Germline CDR1 is SGHTA and CDR2 is FQGNSA. Unmatched junction bases numbered 2, after V lost 3 bases and J lost 3 bases. The CDR3 is 13 residues long. CDR3 nucleotide sequence: TGTGCCAGCAGCTTTGACAGGGTCTACGAGCAGTACTTC. It encodes CASSFDRVYEQYF.

This sequence joins TRBV11-2 and TRBJ2-6; no clear D. This CDR3 region has 13 residues. Germline CDR1 is SGHAT and CDR2 is FQNNGV. V gave up 4 bases and J gave up 4 bases, with 5 bases separating them. CDR3 nucleotides: TGTGCCAGCAGCTCCTTCGGGGCCAACGTCCTGACTTTC. Protein: CASSSFGANVLTF.

The chain employs TRBV7-9 and TRBJ1-5; D is perhaps TRBD1 (6 bases). The V gene's germline CDR1 is SEHNR and CDR2 FQNEAQ (reference sequence). This CDR3 region has 16 residues. Trimming shortened V by 1 base and J by 2 bases, and 12 bases separated the two germline ends. In nucleotides, the CDR3 is TGTGCCAGCAGCTTAGGATACAGGGAAGGCAATCAGCCCCAGCATTTT. Amino acid sequence: CASSLGYREGNQPQHF.

The rearrangement uses TRBV7-2 and TRBJ1-6, with D possibly TRBD1 on 5 matching bases. V was pared by 1 base and J by 6 bases, with 10 bases between. Per germline, CDR1 SGHTA and CDR2 FQGNSA. The CDR3 spans 15 residues. The CDR3 coding sequence is TGTGCCAGCAGCTTAGTGACAGCCCTTAATTCACCCCTCCACTTT. As protein: CASSLVTALNSPLHF.

Worth noting for this clone: This likely comes from a read error, as the CDR3 has no conserved phenylalanine or tryptophan at its end. No DNA is shown, since the ends of the CDR3 on it are uncertain; the CDR3 is the one TCRdb lists. The chain employs TRBV2 and TRBJ2-7; TRBD2 reflects the table's D call only, with no check against the DNA. Germline V gene sequence: CDR1 SNHLY, CDR2 FYNNEI. The CDR3 spans 13 amino acids, including both terminal residues. The CDR3 sequence: CASSQTERGRTSH.

This chain connects TRBV5-1 to TRBJ2-6; tentative D call: TRBD1 (6 bases). The CDR3 loop spans 15 amino acids. Germline V gene lookup returns CDR1 SGHRS and CDR2 YFSETQ. The V end lost 5 bases, the J end lost 0 bases, and 9 bases lay between the germline ends. CDR3 DNA sequence: TGCGCCAGCAGAAAACAGGGCTCTGGGGCCAACGTCCTGACTTTC. Translating gives CASRKQGSGANVLTF.

The chain combines TRBV7-4 with TRBJ1-5; 7 nucleotides align to TRBD1. The CDR3 has 14 residues. J was trimmed by 6 bases and V by 5 bases; bases with no gene match: 7. Germline V CDR1 and CDR2: SGHVT, SQSDAQ. In DNA form, the CDR3 reads TGTGCCAGCAGCCACAGGGGTAGGTGTCAGCCCCAGCATTTT. Protein product: CASSHRGRCQPQHF.